This TCR beta chain originates from a study of cytomegalovirus exposure and HLA in healthy donors (dated by TCRdb to the late 2010s). With respect to the entire study: An earlier analysis of approximately 640 of the donors reported 250 to 300 Gb of sequence data and around 110 million unique TCR beta sequences from roughly 180 million T cells. The number of donors typed differed by locus, with about 620-630 for A, B, C, DRB1 and DQB1, around 520 for DQA1, approximately 570 for DPA1, and some 440 for DPB1. In an earlier analysis of 587 of the donors, high-throughput TCR beta sequencing was used to judge whether each TCR beta V gene segment behaved as functional or pseudogenic. The study aimed to test whether signatures of past pathogen exposure could be identified by cataloging public T cell receptors. In the later analysis, no new phenotypic data were used to find candidate immune exposures; instead, reliance was placed on TCR beta sequences and their occurrence across donors. Both class I and class II loci were covered by HLA typing, at four-digit resolution. Among 350 to 400 genotyped donors of the cohort, an average of around 240,000 unique TCR beta nucleotide sequences were sequenced per donor, around 18% of them non-productive. Roughly 5 DR-DQ haplotypes were handled as single units for association and clustering, since linkage in the cohort was strong. Every discovery cohort repertoire had been produced on one sequencing platform. Among the approximately 400 genotyped donors, around 79% belonged to the genetic ancestry cluster associated with self-reported Caucasian donors. The T cell repertoires of some 700 subjects were profiled by immunosequencing and related to cytomegalovirus serostatus. An early release that covered more than 550 HLA-typed donors contained about 300 gigabases of sequencing data and about 93 million unique TCR sequences. High-throughput TCR immunosequencing, statistical association of individual TCRs with disease status, and machine learning were combined to predict cytomegalovirus infection status. A later genetic analysis used genome-wide SNP genotypes for about 55% of the 666 donors, treating that subset as a discovery cohort. A separate validation cohort of about 110 different subjects was used in addition to the roughly 640-subject first cohort. A later analysis re-analyzed previously published TCR beta repertoires from about 600 donors and added high-resolution HLA genotyping to study TCR occurrence patterns. Donor age, sex, ethnicity and CMV serostatus were compiled together with the repertoire data.

The table lists this clone with a few counts. This clone's antigen is unknown. No per-base quality is available; no much larger clone lies one base away. The study at large found these results: A later analysis found that HLA-associated TCR beta chains were more clonally expanded and had lower generation probabilities than equally common non-associated chains. In an earlier analysis of some 500 of the donors, most TCR beta V segments were observed in productive rearrangements about 90% or about 30% of the time, broadly matching IMGT annotations. A further reported finding was that TCR beta sequences accurately predicted the HLA-A and HLA-B alleles for most subjects in the first cohort. Only TCR beta chains were sequenced in this cohort, and the absence of alpha or paired-chain data limited detectable features. When HLA alleles, especially DR and DQ, strongly co-occurred, attributing TCR associations to individual alleles was difficult. Because HLA typing was missing for some donors at each locus, association tests included only the typed subset. In a later analysis, TCR association rates were found to vary across HLA loci, with the most associated TCRs seen for DRB1 alleles and the fewest for HLA-C alleles. According to a later genetic analysis, donors in an Asian-associated ancestry cluster had fewer N-insertions in productive TCRs than the approximately 630-donor mean. Correlated functional status among segregating V segments might reflect linkage disequilibrium, but an unknown experimental factor could not be ruled out. A group of highly shared sequence variants was considered likely to be a technical artifact of the sequencing pipeline. A few of the identified cytomegalovirus-associated TCR beta chains were confirmed in vitro to be specific for cytomegalovirus antigens. Cytomegalovirus status was reported to be diagnosed by the classifier with high specificity and sensitivity in both the original and validation cohorts. In the study, 150 to 200 TCR beta chains were listed as associated with cytomegalovirus. In a later analysis, most CMV-associated TCR beta chains were found to appear HLA-restricted, with HLA associations seemingly driven largely by CMV exposure. Because counts were too low, about 15 rarely observed V segments, including chromosome 9 orphons, were left out of the earlier analysis of some 600 of the donors. According to a later analysis, parvovirus B19, influenza, CMV and Epstein-Barr virus appeared linked to several top co-occurrence clusters. The authors suggested that the approach could potentially be extended to other disease states and immunological phenotypes. Roughly uniform sequencing depth across donors was assumed in presence/absence analyses, although this assumption may not hold. At a false discovery rate of 0.05, a later analysis linked 16,951 TCR beta sequences to specific HLA alleles. Because the 87-base-pair reads could not distinguish some IMGT-functional V segments, including TRBV6-2 and TRBV6-3, those segments were excluded. For the cohort, immune exposure information was limited to CMV serostatus. In a later genetic analysis, a missense DCLRE1C variant was associated with V-gene and J-gene trimming of TCR beta chains, and the association was replicated in an independent cohort. Most TCR sequences were observed very rarely across donors, whereas some public TCRs were present in many individuals.

V drops 6 bases and J drops 1 base, leaving 9 bases in between. Sequences MNHEY (CDR1) and SVGAGI (CDR2) are obtained from the germline V gene. Measured from the cysteine to the phenylalanine, the CDR3 is 13 residues long. CDR3 DNA is the only sequence kept; it has 39 bases, read in frame from the first base. The method was the immunoSEQ multiplex PCR assay. A mixture of 60 forward primers for TCR Vbeta segments and 13 reverse primers for TCR Jbeta segments was used in the multiplex PCR. Amplification of the CDR3 region of rearranged TCR beta genes was performed with a multiplex PCR assay on genomic DNA. The Illumina HiSeq System was used to sequence the amplified TCR beta libraries as 87-base-pair reads. The authors' pipeline ran thus. A later analysis counted about 76 million unique TCR beta chains across the 550 to 700 repertoires, and 10 million to 11 million of these chains were shared by at least two donors. A nearest-neighbor algorithm error-corrected the raw reads and collapsed the reads into unique sequences, merging closely related sequences to remove PCR and sequencing errors. V, D and J gene segments were assigned by aligning CDR3 sequences to IMGT reference sequences. For a sequence to be retained, a match of at least six nucleotides was required to both a V gene segment and a J gene segment. Rearrangements were called productive when the CDR3 lacked stop codons and stayed in frame with V and J; all others were non-productive. Following IMGT convention, CDR3 was defined as the stretch from the second conserved V-encoded cysteine to the conserved J-encoded phenylalanine. The earlier analysis of 550 to 650 of the donors excluded any sequence lacking an unambiguous match to a single V gene segment. In an earlier analysis of 450 to 750 of the donors, a V segment was called functional when productive rearrangements were above 56.7%, and segregating when the standard deviation between donors exceeded 5%. A statistical classification framework was built for diagnosing cytomegalovirus status from the catalog of TCR beta chain sequences. In a later analysis, V and J genes were assigned by comparing TCR nucleotide sequences against IMGT/GENE-DB human TR gene sequences. The TCRdist pipeline was used in a later analysis to assign CDR3 sequences and most-parsimonious VDJ recombination scenarios. In a later analysis, each TCR beta chain was defined by its CDR3 amino acid sequence together with its V-gene family, and reads lacking a unique V-gene family were excluded. A later analysis removed 600 or so highly shared, low-generation-probability nucleotide sequences to deal with suspected cross-contamination and a sequencing artifact. In a later analysis, a clonal expansion index for each public chain was calculated from normalized within-repertoire ranks of inferred template counts. A later analysis computed generation probabilities with a VDJ recombination model fitted to out-of-frame rearrangements, and checked the results against IGoR. In a later analysis, TCR-TCR, TCR-HLA and TCR-CMV co-occurrence was scored with hypergeometric tests, and a repertoire-size bias correction was applied to TCR pairs. In a later analysis, false discovery rates were estimated by permuting HLA or CMV assignments 20 times. In a later analysis, co-occurring TCRs were grouped using DBSCAN, with TCRdist sequence similarity added in when clustering inside HLA-allele-positive subsets. For co-occurrence clustering, repertoires with fewer than 30,000 or more than 120,000 public chains were excluded, along with four or five repertoires with anomalous nucleotide sharing. Drawn from immuneACCESS, this table holds only the in-frame rearrangements with V and J called that TCRdb kept. Clones are partly lost; checked studies trace under half to an unresolved V gene and leave the rest unexplained. The V and J calls and clone size were taken over from that table, and D and trimming were inferred from the DNA. The sample data list about 120,000 clones, and 60% to 70% of these were observed just once. The top ten hold 8% to 9.5% of the sample.

The cohort consisted of some 670 healthy bone marrow donors. All cohort members were sampled while nominally healthy, although unrecorded immune exposures were likely present. The donor was CMV seropositive and was included in the group of approximately 310 seropositive cohort members. Each donor provided a peripheral blood sample, and peripheral blood mononuclear cells were used for TCR beta sequencing. Genomic DNA extraction from the blood cell samples was performed with the Qiagen DNeasy Blood Extraction Kit. This receptor chain uses TRBV6-5 and TRBJ2-5; the D gene cannot be resolved reliably. The sample was PBMCs. The clonotype was recovered from a woman in her thirties or forties in good health and CMV-seropositive. CDR3 region: CASSPLIQETQYF. The nucleotide sequence reads as follows: TGTGCCAGCAGCCCACTAATCCAAGAGACCCAGTACTTC.